One and the same sample provided the 25 T cell receptor beta chains below, sequenced in a study of cytomegalovirus exposure and HLA in healthy donors (dated by TCRdb to about 2017). The method was the immunoSEQ multiplex PCR assay. In its TCRdb copy, this immuneACCESS table keeps in-frame sequences only and misses some clones. Where compared with another copy, unresolved V genes explain less than half of these, and the others have no known cause. The table for this sample lists roughly 62,000 clones; 75% to 95% of them were counted only once. The leading ten clones occupy approximately 2% of the sample. The specimen was PBMCs. The origin of the receptors is a woman younger than 45 in good health and CMV-seronegative.

For the CDR3, the DNA is TGTGCCAGCAGTTACCTGGGGGGGGAGCAGTACTTC. Its protein product is CASSYLGGEQYF. This sequence joins TRBV6-5 and TRBJ2-7; 7 bases agree with TRBD2. V lost 2 bases to trimming and J lost 7 bases; unmatched junction nucleotides: 2. Germline CDR1 MNHEY, CDR2 SVGAGI. The CDR3 covers 12 residues.

The rearrangement links TRBV5-6 to TRBJ2-5, with D unresolved. Trimming took off 0 bases at V and 1 base at J, with 13 bases between the two ends. CDR1 and CDR2 from the germline V gene are SGHDT and YYEEEE. The CDR3 has 16 residues. The CDR3 loop reads CASSLESRRFQETQYF. The CDR3 coding sequence is TGTGCCAGCAGCTTGGAGAGTCGGCGGTTCCAAGAGACCCAGTACTTC.

CDR3 bases: TGTGCCTGGGGGACAGGAAAAGCGGATGGCTACACCTTC. It codes for CAWGTGKADGYTF. The chain links TRBV30 to TRBJ1-2; 8 positions match TRBD1. The V segment lost 5 bases and the J segment 6 bases; nucleotides outside the gene matches: 8. The length of the CDR3 is 13 residues. Germline assignment: CDR1 GTSNPN and CDR2 SVGIG (reference sequence). Looking up the rest from reference TRBV30 and TRBJ1-2 gives the full variable domain: SQTIHQWPATLVQPVGSPLSLECTVEGTSNPNLYWYRQAAGRGLQLLFYSVGIGQISSEVPQNLSASRPQDRQFILSSKKLLLSDSGFYLCAWGTGKADGYTFGSGTRLTVV.

The chain recombines TRBV11-3 with TRBJ1-1; 7 bases are shared with TRBD1. Germline V gives CDR1 SGHNT, CDR2 YENEEA. CDR3 length equals 15 residues. V shed 4 bases, J shed 0 bases, and the junction held 5 bases outside the gene matches. In DNA, the CDR3 is TGTGCCAGCAGCTCCTCGACAGGGATGAACACTGAAGCTTTCTTT. Translating it yields CASSSSTGMNTEAFF.

This chain connects TRBV7-2 to TRBJ1-3; unclear D gene. The V end was cut by 1 base, the J end by 4 bases, with 14 bases between. Looked up from germline, CDR1 is SGHTA and CDR2 is FQGNSA. There are 16 residues in the CDR3. The CDR3 nucleotides are TGTGCCAGCAGCTTAGAGACCCAAGGACTCGGAAACACCATATATTTT. Residues: CASSLETQGLGNTIYF.

The chain couples TRBV9 to TRBJ1-2; D is uncertain. V was clipped by 0 bases and J by 5 bases, with 14 bases between them. The CDR3 spans 15 residues. Germline V gives CDR1 SGDLS, CDR2 YYNGEE. Here the CDR3 reads CASSVDGSPGYGYTF. The CDR3 DNA follows: TGTGCCAGCAGCGTAGATGGTTCTCCGGGGTATGGCTACACCTTC.

The CDR3 is CASSVEAGGPSTDTQYF. DNA for the CDR3: TGTGCCAGCAGCGTAGAAGCGGGAGGGCCTAGTACAGATACGCAGTATTTT. This rearrangement joins TRBV9 to TRBJ2-3; 10 bases are shared with TRBD2. CDR3 length: 17 amino acids. The junction had 7 bases not matched to a gene; V was cut back by 0 bases and J by 3 bases. Per the germline V gene, CDR1 is SGDLS and CDR2 is YYNGEE.

The rearrangement joins TRBV25-1 to TRBJ1-1; no clear D gene. This CDR3 region has 14 residues. The V gene lost 2 bases and the J gene lost 1 base, with 8 bases spanning the gap. Germline V CDR1 and CDR2: MGHDK, SYGVNS. The CDR3 DNA is TGTGCCAGCAGTGAAAACTCGGGGAACACTGAAGCTTTCTTT. Its translation is CASSENSGNTEAFF.

The chain is built from TRBV29-1 and TRBJ1-4, with TRBD1 matching 8 bases. After removal of 5 bases from V and 6 bases from J, the junction contained 5 bases not matched to a gene. The CDR3 is 13 amino acids. Germline V gives CDR1 SQVTM, CDR2 ANQGSEA. DNA for the CDR3: TGCAGCGTTACCGGGACAGGCGATGAAAAACTGTTTTTT. The encoded protein is CSVTGTGDEKLFF.

The genes are TRBV9 and TRBJ2-5, with a tentative D call TRBD2 (5 bases). The germline V and J ends were trimmed by 4 bases and 4 bases, with 20 bases remaining between them. The CDR3 runs to 16 residues. Germline CDR1 SGDLS, CDR2 YYNGEE. CDR3 region: CASSSSPTWERETQYF. The CDR3 nucleotides are TGTGCCAGCAGCTCGAGCCCCACTTGGGAGAGAGAGACCCAGTACTTC.

The V and J genes are TRBV10-3 and TRBJ2-7, with 9 bases fitting TRBD2. CDR3 length: 16 residues. With 2 bases clipped from V and 3 bases from J, the junction kept 8 bases outside the gene matches. CDR1 and CDR2 from the germline V gene are ENHRY and SYGVKD. CDR3 DNA sequence: TGTGCCATCAGTGAGCTGAGTAGCGGGAGTGTCTACGAGCAGTACTTC. Residues: CAISELSSGSVYEQYF.

The V gene is TRBV4-2, the J gene TRBJ2-2, with 7 bases fitting TRBD1. Germline V gene lookup returns CDR1 LGHNA and CDR2 YNFKEQ. The CDR3 length is 16 residues. The ends lost 1 base at V and 5 bases at J; junction bases unmatched: 7. The CDR3 coding sequence is TGTGCCAGCAGCCAAGTCCAGGGGGAACGTACCGGGGAGCTGTTTTTT. Residues: CASSQVQGERTGELFF.

The rearrangement links TRBV18 to TRBJ2-2; 8 bases match TRBD1. Germline CDR1 is KGHSH and CDR2 is LQKENI. With V trimmed by 2 bases and J by 2 bases, 1 base remained unmatched. This CDR3 region has 15 residues. CDR3 region: CASSPGQGNTGELFF. DNA for the CDR3: TGTGCCAGCTCACCAGGACAGGGAAACACCGGGGAGCTGTTTTTT. The whole variable domain, remainder taken from reference TRBV18 and TRBJ2-2, is NAGVMQNPRHLVRRRGQEARLRCSPMKGHSHVYWYRQLPEEGLKFMVYLQKENIIDESGMPKERFSAEFPKEGPSILRIQQVVRGDSAAYFCASSPGQGNTGELFFGEGSRLTVL.

This clone was seen a few times. The chain recombines TRBV11-3 with TRBJ2-7; 7 positions agree with TRBD2. J was trimmed by 0 bases and V by 6 bases; bases with no gene match: 11. Germline lookup yields CDR1 SGHNT and CDR2 YENEEA. CDR3 length equals 16 residues. CDR3 nucleotide sequence: TGTGCCAGCAGTCTCGAAGTGGGGGGGGGCTCCTACGAGCAGTACTTC. Encoded protein: CASSLEVGGGSYEQYF.

This clone was counted once. V is TRBV7-9 and J is TRBJ2-1; 7 bases agree with TRBD1. CDR3 length equals 14 residues. Germline V gene data show CDR1 as SEHNR and CDR2 as FQNEAQ (reference sequence). V trimming: 7 bases; J trimming: 6 bases; junction bases outside the gene matches: 9. As DNA, the CDR3 is TGTGCCAGCACCGGACAGGTTATGGTCAATGAGCAGTTCTTC. This sequence encodes CASTGQVMVNEQFF.

The DNA for the CDR3 is TGTGCCAGCAGCCCGAGCGGGGTATGGGCCTACAATGAGCAGTTCTTC. Protein product: CASSPSGVWAYNEQFF. The chain joins TRBV11-3 to TRBJ2-1, with TRBD2 matching 7 bases. The CDR3 spans 16 residues. Germline values: CDR1 SGHNT, CDR2 YENEEA. Trimming at V came to 5 bases and at J to 2 bases, leaving 9 bases not matched to a gene. The full variable domain, completed using reference TRBV11-3 and TRBJ2-1, is EAGVVQSPRYKIIEKKQPVAFWCNPISGHNTLYWYLQNLGQGPELLIRYENEEAVDDSQLPKDRFSAERLKGVDSTLKIQPAELGDSAVYLCASSPSGVWAYNEQFFGPGTRLTVL.

The table lists this clone with a few counts. V and J are TRBV30 and TRBJ2-1; 12 nucleotides align to TRBD2. V was clipped by 0 bases and J by 7 bases; unmatched bases: 10. The V gene's germline CDR1 is GTSNPN and CDR2 SVGIG (reference sequence). The CDR3 loop spans 17 amino acids. The CDR3 is CAWSVWSELAGGNEQFF. In DNA, the CDR3 is TGTGCCTGGAGTGTGTGGTCGGAACTAGCGGGGGGAAATGAGCAGTTCTTC.

The gene calls are TRBV4-3 and TRBJ1-2, with TRBD1 matching 7 bases. The germline gives CDR1 LGHNA, CDR2 YSLEER. Trimming at V came to 2 bases and at J to 8 bases, leaving 11 bases not matched to a gene. CDR3 length equals 15 residues. In DNA form, the CDR3 reads TGCGCCAGCAGCCAACCCGGACTTGACAGGGACGGCTACACCTTC. Translating it yields CASSQPGLDRDGYTF.

Only a few counts were recorded for this clone. The rearrangement uses TRBV7-2 and TRBJ2-3, with a tentative D call TRBD1 (6 bases). The germline gives CDR1 SGHTA, CDR2 FQGNSA. The CDR3 loop spans 14 amino acids. Deletions cut 5 bases from V and 9 bases from J, with 18 bases between. The CDR3 loop reads CASSLNRPQGTQYF. The CDR3 nucleotides read TGTGCCAGCAGCCTAAACCGGCCACAGGGAACGCAGTATTTT.

V gene TRBV6-5 combines with J gene TRBJ2-7, with D tentatively TRBD1 (5 bases). Trimming left V 6 bases short and J 2 bases short, with 17 bases between. CDR1 is MNHEY, CDR2 SVGAGI, per germline. The CDR3 is made up of 15 amino acids. CDR3 residues: CASRKGLGETYEQYF. CDR3 bases: TGTGCCAGCAGGAAGGGGCTAGGGGAAACCTACGAGCAGTACTTC.

This clone was counted only a few times. The rearrangement links TRBV6-1 to TRBJ1-4; 10 bases align to TRBD1. This CDR3 has 14 residues. The V gene's germline CDR1 is MNHNS and CDR2 SASEGT. J gave up 13 bases and V 4 bases, and 9 bases lay outside the gene matches. CDR3 coding DNA: TGTGCCAGCAGTGGGACAGGGGGACAGGATGGACTGTTTTTT. The encoded protein is CASSGTGGQDGLFF.

V gene TRBV9 combines with J gene TRBJ2-1, with 8 positions matching TRBD2. The CDR3 totals 15 residues. From germline, CDR1 is SGDLS and CDR2 YYNGEE. The ends lost 4 bases at V and 0 bases at J; junction bases unmatched: 3. This CDR3 reads CASSRGTSSYNEQFF. Here the CDR3 DNA reads TGTGCCAGCAGCAGGGGGACTAGCTCCTACAATGAGCAGTTCTTC.

The rearrangement joins TRBV6-5 to TRBJ2-1, with D perhaps TRBD2 (5 bases). This CDR3 spans 13 amino acids. With 8 bases removed from V and 10 bases from J, the gap between germline ends came to 18 bases. CDR1 and CDR2 (germline): MNHEY, SVGAGI. The CDR3 loop reads CASRNSGVLEQFF. CDR3 sequence (DNA): TGTGCCAGCCGAAACAGCGGAGTCTTAGAGCAGTTCTTC.

The rearrangement joins TRBV5-1 to TRBJ2-5; TRBD2 matches 9 bases. J gave up 3 bases and V 4 bases, and 13 bases lay outside the gene matches. The CDR3 covers 17 residues. CDR1 is SGHRS, CDR2 YFSETQ, per germline. The DNA of the CDR3 is TGCGCCAGCAGCATATCTGAAGCGGGAGGCCCGAAAGAGACCCAGTACTTC. Its translation is CASSISEAGGPKETQYF.

The CDR3 region has the DNA TGTGCCACCAGCAGAGCGGCGGGGCACGAGCAGTACTTC. This sequence encodes CATSRAAGHEQYF. This sequence joins TRBV15 and TRBJ2-7, with D perhaps matching TRBD2 (6 bases). The CDR3 has 13 residues. Looked up from germline, CDR1 is LNHNV and CDR2 is YYDKDF (reference sequence). Trimming removed 1 base from V and 5 bases from J, with 9 bases in between.